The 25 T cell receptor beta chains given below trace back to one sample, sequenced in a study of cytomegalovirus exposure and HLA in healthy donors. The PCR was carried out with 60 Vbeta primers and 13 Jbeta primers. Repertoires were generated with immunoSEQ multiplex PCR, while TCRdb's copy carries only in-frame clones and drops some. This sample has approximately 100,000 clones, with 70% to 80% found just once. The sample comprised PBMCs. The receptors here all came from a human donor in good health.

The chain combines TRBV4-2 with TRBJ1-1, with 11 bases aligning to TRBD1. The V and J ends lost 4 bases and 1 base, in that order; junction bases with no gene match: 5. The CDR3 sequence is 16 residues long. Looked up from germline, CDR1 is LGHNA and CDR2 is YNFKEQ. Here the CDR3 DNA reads TGTGCCAGCAGCCTCCGGGACAGGGGGGAGAACACTGAAGCTTTCTTT. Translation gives CASSLRDRGENTEAFF.

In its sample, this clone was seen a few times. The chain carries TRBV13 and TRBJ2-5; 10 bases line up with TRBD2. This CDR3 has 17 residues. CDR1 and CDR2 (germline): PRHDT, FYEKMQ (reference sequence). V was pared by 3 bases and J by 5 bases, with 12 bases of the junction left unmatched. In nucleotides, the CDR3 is TGTGCCAGCAGCTTCCGAAGCGGGGGGGCGGGGAGCGAGACCCAGTACTTC. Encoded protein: CASSFRSGGAGSETQYF. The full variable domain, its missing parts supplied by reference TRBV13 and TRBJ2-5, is AAGVIQSPRHLIKEKRETATLKCYPIPRHDTVYWYQQGPGQDPQFLISFYEKMQSDKGSIPDRFSAQQFSDYHSELNMSSLELGDSALYFCASSFRSGGAGSETQYFGPGTRLLVL.

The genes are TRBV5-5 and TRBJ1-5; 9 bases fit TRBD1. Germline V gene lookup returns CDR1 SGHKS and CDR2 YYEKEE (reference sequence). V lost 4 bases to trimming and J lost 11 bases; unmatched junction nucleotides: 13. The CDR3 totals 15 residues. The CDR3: CASSGGQGSVEAQHF. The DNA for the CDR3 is TGTGCCAGCAGCGGAGGACAGGGGTCTGTTGAGGCCCAGCATTTT.

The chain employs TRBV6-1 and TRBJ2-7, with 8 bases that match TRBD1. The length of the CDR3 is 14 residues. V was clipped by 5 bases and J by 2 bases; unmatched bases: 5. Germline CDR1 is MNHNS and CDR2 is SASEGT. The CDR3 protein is CASSYGQGTYEQYF. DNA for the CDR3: TGTGCCAGCAGTTATGGACAGGGTACCTACGAGCAGTACTTC.

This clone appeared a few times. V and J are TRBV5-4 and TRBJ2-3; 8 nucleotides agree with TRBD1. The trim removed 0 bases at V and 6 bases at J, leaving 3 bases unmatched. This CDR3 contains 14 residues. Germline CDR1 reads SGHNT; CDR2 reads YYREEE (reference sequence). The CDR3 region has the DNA TGTGCCAGCAGCTTGGTTGACAGGGGTGATACGCAGTATTTT. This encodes CASSLVDRGDTQYF.

The CDR3 spells CASSSTGRITDTQYF. In nucleotides, the CDR3 is TGTGCCAGCAGCTCAACAGGGCGGATCACAGATACGCAGTATTTT. V gene TRBV11-2 combines with J gene TRBJ2-3, with D perhaps matching TRBD1 (6 bases). The germline gives CDR1 SGHAT, CDR2 FQNNGV. V lost 4 bases to trimming and J lost 2 bases, with 13 bases between them. The CDR3 loop spans 15 amino acids.

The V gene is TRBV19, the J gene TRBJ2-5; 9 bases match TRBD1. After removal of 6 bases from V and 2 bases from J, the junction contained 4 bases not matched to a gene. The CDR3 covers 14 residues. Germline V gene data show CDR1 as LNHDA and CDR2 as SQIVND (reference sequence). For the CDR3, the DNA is TGTGCCAGTAGAGGACAGGGGCGACAAGAGACCCAGTACTTC. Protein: CASRGQGRQETQYF.

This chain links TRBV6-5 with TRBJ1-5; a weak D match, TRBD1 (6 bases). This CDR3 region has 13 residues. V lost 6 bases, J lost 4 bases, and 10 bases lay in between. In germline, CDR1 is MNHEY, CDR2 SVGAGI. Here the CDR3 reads CASRSTGNQPQHF. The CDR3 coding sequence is TGTGCCAGCAGGTCAACAGGGAATCAGCCCCAGCATTTT.

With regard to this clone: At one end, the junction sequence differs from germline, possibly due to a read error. The CDR3 bases are TGTGCCTCCTCTGTCTCCCACGAGCAGTACTTC. Protein sequence: CASSVSHEQYF. The genes are TRBV10-3 and TRBJ2-7; D is ambiguous. The CDR3 has 11 amino acids. Germline CDR1 and CDR2: ENHRY and SYGVKD.

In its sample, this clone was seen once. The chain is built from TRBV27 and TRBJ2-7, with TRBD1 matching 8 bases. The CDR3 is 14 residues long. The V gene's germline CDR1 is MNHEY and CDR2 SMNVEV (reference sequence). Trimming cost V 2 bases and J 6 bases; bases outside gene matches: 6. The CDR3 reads CASSLMRTGSEQYF. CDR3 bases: TGTGCCAGCAGTTTAATGCGGACAGGGAGCGAGCAGTACTTC.

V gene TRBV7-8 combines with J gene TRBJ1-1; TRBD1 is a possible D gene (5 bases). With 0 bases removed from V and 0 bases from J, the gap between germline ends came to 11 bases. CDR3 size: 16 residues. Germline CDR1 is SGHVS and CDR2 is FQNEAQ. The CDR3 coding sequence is TGTGCCAGCAGCTTAGCGACTCAGGGCTTGAACACTGAAGCTTTCTTT. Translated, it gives CASSLATQGLNTEAFF. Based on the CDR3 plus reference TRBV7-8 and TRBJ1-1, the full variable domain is GAGVSQSPRYKVAKRGQDVALRCDPISGHVSLFWYQQALGQGPEFLTYFQNEAQLDKSGLPSDRFFAERPEGSVSTLKIQRTQQEDSAVYLCASSLATQGLNTEAFFGQGTRLTVV.

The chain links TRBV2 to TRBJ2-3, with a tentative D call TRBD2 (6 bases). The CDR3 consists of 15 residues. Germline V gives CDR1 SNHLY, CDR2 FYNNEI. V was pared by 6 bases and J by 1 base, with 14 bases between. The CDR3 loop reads CASRERDFGTDTQYF. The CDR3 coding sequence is TGTGCCAGCAGGGAAAGGGACTTTGGCACAGATACGCAGTATTTT.

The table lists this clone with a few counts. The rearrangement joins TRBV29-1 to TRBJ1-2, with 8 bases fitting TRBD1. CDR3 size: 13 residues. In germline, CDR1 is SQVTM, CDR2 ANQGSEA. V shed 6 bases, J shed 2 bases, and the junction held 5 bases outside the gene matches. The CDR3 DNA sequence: TGCAGCGTCAATACAGGGGGGAACTATGGCTACACCTTC. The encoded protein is CSVNTGGNYGYTF.

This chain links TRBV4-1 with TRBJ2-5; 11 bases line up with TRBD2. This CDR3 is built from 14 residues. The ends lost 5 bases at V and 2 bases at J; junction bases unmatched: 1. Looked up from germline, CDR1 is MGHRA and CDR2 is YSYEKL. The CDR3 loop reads CASSGTSGQETQYF. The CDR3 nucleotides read TGCGCCAGCAGCGGGACTAGCGGTCAAGAGACCCAGTACTTC.

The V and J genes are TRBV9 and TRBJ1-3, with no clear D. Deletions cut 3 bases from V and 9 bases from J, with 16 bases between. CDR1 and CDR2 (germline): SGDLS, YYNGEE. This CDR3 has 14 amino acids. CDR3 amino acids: CASSATGEVGTIYF. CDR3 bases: TGTGCCAGCAGCGCTACCGGGGAGGTTGGCACCATATATTTT. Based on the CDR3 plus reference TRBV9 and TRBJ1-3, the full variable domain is DSGVTQTPKHLITATGQRVTLRCSPRSGDLSVYWYQQSLDQGLQFLIQYYNGEERAKGNILERFSAQQFPDLHSELNLSSLELGDSALYFCASSATGEVGTIYFGEGSWLTVV.

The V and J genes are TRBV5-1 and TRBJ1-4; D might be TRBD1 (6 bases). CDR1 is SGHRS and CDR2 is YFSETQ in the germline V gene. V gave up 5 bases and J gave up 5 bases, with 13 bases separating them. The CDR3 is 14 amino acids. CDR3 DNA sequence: TGCGCCAGCAGAATTACGACAGGAAATGAAAAACTGTTTTTT. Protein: CASRITTGNEKLFF.

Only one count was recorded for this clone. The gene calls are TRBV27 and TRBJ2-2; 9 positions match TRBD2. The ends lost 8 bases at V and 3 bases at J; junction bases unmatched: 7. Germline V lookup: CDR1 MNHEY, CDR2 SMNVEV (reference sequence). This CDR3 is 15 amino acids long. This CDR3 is CASGAGGPYTGELFF. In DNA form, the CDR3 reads TGTGCCAGCGGGGCGGGAGGGCCCTACACCGGGGAGCTGTTTTTT.

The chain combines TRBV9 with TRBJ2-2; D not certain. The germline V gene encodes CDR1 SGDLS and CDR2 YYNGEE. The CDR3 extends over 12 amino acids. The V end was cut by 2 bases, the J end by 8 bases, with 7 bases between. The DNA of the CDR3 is TGTGCCAGCAGCGTGGCAGAAGGGGAGCTGTTTTTT. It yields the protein CASSVAEGELFF. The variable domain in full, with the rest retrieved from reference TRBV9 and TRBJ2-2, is DSGVTQTPKHLITATGQRVTLRCSPRSGDLSVYWYQQSLDQGLQFLIQYYNGEERAKGNILERFSAQQFPDLHSELNLSSLELGDSALYFCASSVAEGELFFGEGSRLTVL.

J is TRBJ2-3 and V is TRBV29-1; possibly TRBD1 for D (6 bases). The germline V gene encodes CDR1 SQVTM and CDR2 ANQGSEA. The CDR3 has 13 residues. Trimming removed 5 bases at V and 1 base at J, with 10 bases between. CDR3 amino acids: CSVRGHRTDTQYF. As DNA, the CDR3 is TGCAGCGTTCGGGGACACCGCACAGATACGCAGTATTTT.

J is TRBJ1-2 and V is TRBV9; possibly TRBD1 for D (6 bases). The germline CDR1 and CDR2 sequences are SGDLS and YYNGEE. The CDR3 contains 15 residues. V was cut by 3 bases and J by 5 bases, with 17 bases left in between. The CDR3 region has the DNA TGTGCCAGCAGCGGATACTGGACAGAGGAATATGGCTACACCTTC. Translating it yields CASSGYWTEEYGYTF.

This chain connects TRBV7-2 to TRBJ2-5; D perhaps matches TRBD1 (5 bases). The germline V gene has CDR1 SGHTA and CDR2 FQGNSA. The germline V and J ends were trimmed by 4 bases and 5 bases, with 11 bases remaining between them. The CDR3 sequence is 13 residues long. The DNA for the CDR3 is TGTGCCAGCAGCTCGACAGTAATGGAGACCCAGTACTTC. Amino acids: CASSSTVMETQYF.

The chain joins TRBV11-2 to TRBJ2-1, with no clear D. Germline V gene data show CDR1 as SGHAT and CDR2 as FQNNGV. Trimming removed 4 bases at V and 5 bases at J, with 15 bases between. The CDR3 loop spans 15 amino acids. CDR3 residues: CASSSRRTSNNEQFF. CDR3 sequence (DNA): TGTGCCAGCAGCTCGAGGCGAACTTCCAACAATGAGCAGTTCTTC. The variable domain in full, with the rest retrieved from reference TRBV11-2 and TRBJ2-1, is EAGVAQSPRYKIIEKRQSVAFWCNPISGHATLYWYQQILGQGPKLLIQFQNNGVVDDSQLPKDRFSAERLKGVDSTLKIQPAKLEDSAVYLCASSSRRTSNNEQFFGPGTRLTVL.

The CDR3 loop reads CASSGQGKETQYF. CDR3 DNA: TGTGCCAGCAGTGGACAGGGGAAGGAGACCCAGTACTTC. V is TRBV2 and J is TRBJ2-5; 8 bases are a match to TRBD1. The J segment lost 5 bases and the V segment lost 4 bases, leaving 3 bases of the junction unmatched. This CDR3 is 13 amino acids long. Germline lookup yields CDR1 SNHLY and CDR2 FYNNEI.

CDR3 in amino acids: CSAGDRGGRSQRYGYTF. Here the CDR3 DNA reads TGCAGCGCTGGAGACCGGGGGGGAAGAAGTCAGCGTTATGGCTACACCTTC. The chain employs TRBV29-1 and TRBJ1-2, with a tentative D call TRBD1 (5 bases). V lost 7 bases, J lost 5 bases, and 29 bases lay in between. There are 17 residues in the CDR3. CDR1 is SQVTM, CDR2 ANQGSEA, per germline.

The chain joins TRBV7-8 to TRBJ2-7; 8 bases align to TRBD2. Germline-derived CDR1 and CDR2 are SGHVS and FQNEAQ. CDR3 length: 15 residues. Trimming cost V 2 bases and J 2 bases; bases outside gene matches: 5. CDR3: CASSLSGGNPYEQYF. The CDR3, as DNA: TGTGCCAGCAGCTTAAGCGGGGGAAATCCCTACGAGCAGTACTTC.